The clone carrying this T cell receptor beta chain was observed a few times. Participants' own reports of clinical history determined their cohort assignment. Recovered Cohort 3 donors showed two negative PCRs, clearance, or symptom resolution. Per germline, CDR1 ENHRY and CDR2 SYGVKD. The CDR3 is 14 amino acids. With 0 bases removed from V and 3 bases from J, the gap between germline ends came to 5 bases. These data come from a study of blood T cell repertoires in COVID-19. Study background: Sources were T cells, B-cell-depleted T cells, or PBMCs; the material itself was cDNA or gDNA.

How the authors handled the data: Using reference gene primer amplification, nucleated cell counts were estimated. The data were produced by immunoSEQ multiplex PCR, yet TCRdb's version contains in-frame clones alone and is incomplete. V and J calls and clone size come straight from that table; D and trimming were deduced from the DNA. The sample lists some 500,000 clones, 85% to 90% occurring once. The chain recombines TRBV10-3 with TRBJ2-2; D ambiguous. Material for sequencing was PBMCs or T cells enriched from blood (not recorded which). This TCR derives from a woman between 40 and 55 years old who had recovered from COVID-19. CDR3 DNA sequence: TGTGCCATCAGTGAGTCTACGGACACCGGGGAGCTGTTTTTT. As protein: CAISESTDTGELFF.